This entry features one T cell receptor beta chain sequence. Trimming pared 4 bases from V and 1 base from J, leaving 13 bases between. This CDR3 region has 15 residues. Germline-derived CDR1 and CDR2 are MGHDK and SYGVNS. This sample is part of a study of blood T cell repertoires in COVID-19. Across the whole study: Sample material is recorded as cDNA or gDNA derived from T cells, B-cell-depleted T cells, or PBMCs.

Participant-given clinical history determined each cohort assignment. Libraries were prepared by immunoSEQ multiplex PCR; TCRdb keeps only in-frame clonotypes and omits some of them. Here the sample spans 200,000 to 250,000 clones, 82% being singletons. The rearrangement links TRBV25-1 to TRBJ1-1; TRBD1 might be the D (5 bases). The receptor was isolated from a woman between 55 and 75 years old who had recovered from COVID-19. Sample: PBMCs or T cells enriched from blood (not recorded which). The DNA for the CDR3 is TGTGCCAGCAGTGTTGGGGGGATGGCGAACACTGAAGCTTTCTTT. Residues: CASSVGGMANTEAFF.